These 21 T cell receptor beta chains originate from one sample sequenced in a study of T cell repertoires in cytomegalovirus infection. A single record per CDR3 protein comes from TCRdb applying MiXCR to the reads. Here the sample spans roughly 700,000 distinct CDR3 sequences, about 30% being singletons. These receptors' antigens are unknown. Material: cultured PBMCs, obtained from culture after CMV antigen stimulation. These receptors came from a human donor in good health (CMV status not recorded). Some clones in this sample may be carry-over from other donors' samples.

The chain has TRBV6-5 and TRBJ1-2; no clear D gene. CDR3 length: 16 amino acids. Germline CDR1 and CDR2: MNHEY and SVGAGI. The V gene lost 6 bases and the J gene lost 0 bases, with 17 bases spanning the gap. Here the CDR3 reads CASSPLEGWANYGYTF. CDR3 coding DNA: TGTGCCAGCAGCCCACTCGAGGGATGGGCTAACTATGGCTACACCTTC.

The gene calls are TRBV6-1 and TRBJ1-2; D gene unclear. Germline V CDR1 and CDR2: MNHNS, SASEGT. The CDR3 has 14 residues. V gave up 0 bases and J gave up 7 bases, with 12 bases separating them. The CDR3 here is CASSEAGPVRGYTF. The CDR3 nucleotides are TGTGCCAGCAGTGAAGCAGGACCAGTGCGTGGCTACACCTTC.

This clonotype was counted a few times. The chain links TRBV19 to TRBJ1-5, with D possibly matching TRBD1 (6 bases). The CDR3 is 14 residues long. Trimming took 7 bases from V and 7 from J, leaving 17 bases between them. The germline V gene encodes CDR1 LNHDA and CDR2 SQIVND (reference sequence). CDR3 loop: CASTPGGSGQPQHF. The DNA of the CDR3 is TGTGCCAGTACGCCGGGGGGCTCAGGGCAGCCCCAGCATTTT. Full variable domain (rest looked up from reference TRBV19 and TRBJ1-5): DGGITQSPKYLFRKEGQNVTLSCEQNLNHDAMYWYRQDPGQGLRLIYYSQIVNDFQKGDIAEGYSVSREKKESFPLTVTSAQKNPTAFYLCASTPGGSGQPQHFGDGTRLSIL.

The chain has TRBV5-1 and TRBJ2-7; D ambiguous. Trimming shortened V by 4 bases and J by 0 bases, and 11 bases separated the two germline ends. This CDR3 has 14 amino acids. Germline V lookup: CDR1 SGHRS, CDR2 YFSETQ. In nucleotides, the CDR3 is TGCGCCAGCAGCCGAGAGTCATTCTCCTACGAGCAGTACTTC. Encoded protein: CASSRESFSYEQYF.

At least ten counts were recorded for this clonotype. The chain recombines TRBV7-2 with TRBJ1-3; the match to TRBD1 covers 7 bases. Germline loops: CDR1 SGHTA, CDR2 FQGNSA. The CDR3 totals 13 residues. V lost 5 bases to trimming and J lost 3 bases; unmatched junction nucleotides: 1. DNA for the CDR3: TGTGCCAGCAGCGGGACAGTTGGAAACACCATATATTTT. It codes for CASSGTVGNTIYF.

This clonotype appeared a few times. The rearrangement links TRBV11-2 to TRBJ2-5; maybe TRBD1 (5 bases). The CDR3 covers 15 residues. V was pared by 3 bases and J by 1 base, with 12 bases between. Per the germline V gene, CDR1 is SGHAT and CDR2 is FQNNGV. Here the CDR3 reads CASSFVGAIQETQYF. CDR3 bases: TGTGCCAGCAGCTTCGTAGGGGCAATCCAAGAGACCCAGTACTTC.

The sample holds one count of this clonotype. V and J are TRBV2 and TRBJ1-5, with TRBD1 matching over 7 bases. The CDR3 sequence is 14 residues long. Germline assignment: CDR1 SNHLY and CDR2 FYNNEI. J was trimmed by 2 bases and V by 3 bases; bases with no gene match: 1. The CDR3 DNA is TGTGCCAGCAGTGACGACAGGGGCAATCAGCCCCAGCATTTT. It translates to CASSDDRGNQPQHF.

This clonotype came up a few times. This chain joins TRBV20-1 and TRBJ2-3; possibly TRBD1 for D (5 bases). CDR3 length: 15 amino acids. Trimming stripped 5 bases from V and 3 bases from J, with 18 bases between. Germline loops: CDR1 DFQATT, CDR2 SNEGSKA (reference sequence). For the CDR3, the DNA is TGCAGTGCTCGGAGACCCAGGGTAGAAACAGATACGCAGTATTTT. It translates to CSARRPRVETDTQYF.

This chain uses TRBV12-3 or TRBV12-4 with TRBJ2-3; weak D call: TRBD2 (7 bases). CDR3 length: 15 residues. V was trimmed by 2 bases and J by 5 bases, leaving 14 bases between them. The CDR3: CASSLYGGARDTQYF. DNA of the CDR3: TGTGCCAGCAGTTTATATGGGGGGGCCAGAGATACGCAGTATTTT.

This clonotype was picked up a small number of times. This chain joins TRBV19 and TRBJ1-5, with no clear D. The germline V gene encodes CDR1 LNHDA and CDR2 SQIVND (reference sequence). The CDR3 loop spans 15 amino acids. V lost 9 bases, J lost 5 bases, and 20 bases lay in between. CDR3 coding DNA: TGTGCCAGCCACGATTCGATTCGGGCTTATCAGCCCCAGCATTTT. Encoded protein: CASHDSIRAYQPQHF.

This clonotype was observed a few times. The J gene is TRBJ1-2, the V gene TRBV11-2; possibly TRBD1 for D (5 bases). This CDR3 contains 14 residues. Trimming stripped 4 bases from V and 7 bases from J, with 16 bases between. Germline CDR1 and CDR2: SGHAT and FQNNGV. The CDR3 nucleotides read TGTGCCAGCAGCTCGACCCCCCAAGGGGCTGGCTACACCTTC. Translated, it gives CASSSTPQGAGYTF.

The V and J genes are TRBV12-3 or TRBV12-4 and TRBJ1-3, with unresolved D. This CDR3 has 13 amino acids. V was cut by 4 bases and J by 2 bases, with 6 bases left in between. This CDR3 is CASSSAAGNTIYF. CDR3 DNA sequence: TGTGCCAGCAGTTCGGCCGCTGGAAACACCATATATTTT.

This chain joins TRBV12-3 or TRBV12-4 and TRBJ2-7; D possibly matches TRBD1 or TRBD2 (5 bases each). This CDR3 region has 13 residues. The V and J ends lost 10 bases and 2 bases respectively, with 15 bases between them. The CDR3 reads CATSPEGPYEQYF. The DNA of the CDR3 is TGTGCCACCTCGCCCGAGGGACCCTACGAGCAGTACTTC.

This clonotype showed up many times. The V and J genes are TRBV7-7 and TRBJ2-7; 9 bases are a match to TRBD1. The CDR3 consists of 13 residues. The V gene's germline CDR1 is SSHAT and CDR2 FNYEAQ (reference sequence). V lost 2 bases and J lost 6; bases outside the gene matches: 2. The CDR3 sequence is CASSLWGQGEQYF. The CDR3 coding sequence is TGTGCCAGCAGCTTATGGGGACAGGGCGAGCAGTACTTC.

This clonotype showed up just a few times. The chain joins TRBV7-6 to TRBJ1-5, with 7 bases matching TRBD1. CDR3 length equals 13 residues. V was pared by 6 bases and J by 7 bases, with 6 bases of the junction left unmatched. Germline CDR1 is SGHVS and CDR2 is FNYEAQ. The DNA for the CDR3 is TGTGCCAGCAGTACAGGGGATAACCAGCCCCAGCATTTT. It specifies CASSTGDNQPQHF. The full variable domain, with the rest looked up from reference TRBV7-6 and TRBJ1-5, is GAGVSQSPRYKVTKRGQDVALRCDPISGHVSLYWYRQALGQGPEFLTYFNYEAQQDKSGLPNDRFSAERPEGSISTLTIQRTEQRDSAMYRCASSTGDNQPQHFGDGTRLSIL.

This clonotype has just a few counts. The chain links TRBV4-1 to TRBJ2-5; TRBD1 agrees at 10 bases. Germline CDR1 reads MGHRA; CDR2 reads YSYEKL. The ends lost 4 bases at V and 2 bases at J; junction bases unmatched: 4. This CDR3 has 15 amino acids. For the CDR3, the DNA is TGCGCCAGCAGCCTGTCGGGACAGGGGCAAGAGACCCAGTACTTC. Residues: CASSLSGQGQETQYF.

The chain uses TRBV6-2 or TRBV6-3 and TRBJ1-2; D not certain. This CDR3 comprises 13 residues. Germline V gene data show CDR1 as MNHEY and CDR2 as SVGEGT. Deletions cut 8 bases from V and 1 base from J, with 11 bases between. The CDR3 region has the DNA TGTGCCAGCCGCGAGAGCAATAACTATGGCTACACCTTC. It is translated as CASRESNNYGYTF.

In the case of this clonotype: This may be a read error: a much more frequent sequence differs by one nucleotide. This chain's CDR3 is CASSLTGEYCYTF. CDR3 bases: TGTGCCAGCAGCTTAACAGGGGAATATTGCTACACCTTC. V is TRBV11-2 and J is TRBJ1-2; 7 bases fit TRBD1. CDR3 length: 13 residues. V shed 2 bases and J 9 bases; nucleotides not matched to a gene: 6. Germline-derived CDR1 and CDR2 are SGHAT and FQNNGV.

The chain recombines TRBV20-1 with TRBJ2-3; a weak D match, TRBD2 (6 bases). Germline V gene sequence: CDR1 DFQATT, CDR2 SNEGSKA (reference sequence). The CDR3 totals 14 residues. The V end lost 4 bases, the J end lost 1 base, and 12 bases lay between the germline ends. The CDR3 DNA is TGCAGTGCTACTTGGAGGGCTGGCACAGATACGCAGTATTTT. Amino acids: CSATWRAGTDTQYF.

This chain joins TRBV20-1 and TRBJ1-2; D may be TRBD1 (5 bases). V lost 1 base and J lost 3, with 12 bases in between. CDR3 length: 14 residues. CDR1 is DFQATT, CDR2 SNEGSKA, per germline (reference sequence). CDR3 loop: CSARASRADYGYTF. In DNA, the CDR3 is TGCAGTGCTAGAGCCAGCAGGGCCGACTATGGCTACACCTTC.

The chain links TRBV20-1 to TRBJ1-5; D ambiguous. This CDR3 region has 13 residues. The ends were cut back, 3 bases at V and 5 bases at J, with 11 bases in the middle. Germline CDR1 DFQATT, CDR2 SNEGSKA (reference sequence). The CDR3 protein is CSASEGSDQPQHF. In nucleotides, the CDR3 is TGCAGTGCTAGCGAAGGGAGTGATCAGCCCCAGCATTTT.